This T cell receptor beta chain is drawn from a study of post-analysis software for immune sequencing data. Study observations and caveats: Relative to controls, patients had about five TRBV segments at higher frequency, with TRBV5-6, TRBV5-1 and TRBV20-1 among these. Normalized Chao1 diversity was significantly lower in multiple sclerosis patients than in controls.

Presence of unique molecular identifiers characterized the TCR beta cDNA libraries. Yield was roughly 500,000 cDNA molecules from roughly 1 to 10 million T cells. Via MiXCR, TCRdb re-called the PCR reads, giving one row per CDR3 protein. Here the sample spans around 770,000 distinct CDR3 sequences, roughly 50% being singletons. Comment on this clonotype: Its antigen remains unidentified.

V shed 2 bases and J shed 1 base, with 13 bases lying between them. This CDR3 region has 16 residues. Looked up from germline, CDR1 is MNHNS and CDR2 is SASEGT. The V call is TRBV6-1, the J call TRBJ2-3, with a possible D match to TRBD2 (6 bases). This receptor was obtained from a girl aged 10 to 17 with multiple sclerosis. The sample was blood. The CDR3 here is CASSERRPGGTDTQYF. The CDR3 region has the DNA TGTGCCAGCAGTGAACGGAGACCGGGGGGCACAGATACGCAGTATTTT.